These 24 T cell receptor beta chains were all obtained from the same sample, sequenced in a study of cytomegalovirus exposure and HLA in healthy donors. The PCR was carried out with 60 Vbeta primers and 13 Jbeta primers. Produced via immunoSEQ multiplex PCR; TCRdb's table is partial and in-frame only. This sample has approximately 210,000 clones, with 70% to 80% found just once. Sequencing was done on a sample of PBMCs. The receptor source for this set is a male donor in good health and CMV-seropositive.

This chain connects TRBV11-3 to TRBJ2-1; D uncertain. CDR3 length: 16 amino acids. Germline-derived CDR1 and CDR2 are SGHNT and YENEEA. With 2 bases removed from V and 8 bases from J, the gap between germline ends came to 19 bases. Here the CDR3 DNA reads TGTGCCAGCAGCTTACTCGGTTTCGGCGGTGTGCATGAGCAGTTCTTC. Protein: CASSLLGFGGVHEQFF.

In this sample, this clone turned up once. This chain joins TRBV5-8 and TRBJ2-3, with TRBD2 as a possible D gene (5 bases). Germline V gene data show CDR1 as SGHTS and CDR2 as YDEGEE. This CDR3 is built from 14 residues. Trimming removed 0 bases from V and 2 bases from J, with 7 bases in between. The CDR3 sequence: CASSLGGVTDTQYF. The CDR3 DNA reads TGTGCCAGCAGCTTGGGGGGAGTCACAGATACGCAGTATTTT.

The CDR3 here is CASSPNRVENIQYF. The CDR3 DNA is TGTGCCAGCAGCCCCAACAGGGTTGAAAACATTCAGTACTTC. The V and J genes are TRBV5-6 and TRBJ2-4, with D perhaps TRBD1 (6 bases). Per the germline V gene, CDR1 is SGHDT and CDR2 is YYEEEE. V dropped 4 bases and J dropped 5 bases, with 13 bases sitting between them. The CDR3 length is 14 residues.

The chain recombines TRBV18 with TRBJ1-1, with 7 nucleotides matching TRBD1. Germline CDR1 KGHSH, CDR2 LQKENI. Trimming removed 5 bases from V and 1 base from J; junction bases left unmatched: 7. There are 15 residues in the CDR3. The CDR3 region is CASSSPRTGNTEAFF. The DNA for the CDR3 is TGTGCCAGCTCATCCCCAAGGACAGGGAACACTGAAGCTTTCTTT.

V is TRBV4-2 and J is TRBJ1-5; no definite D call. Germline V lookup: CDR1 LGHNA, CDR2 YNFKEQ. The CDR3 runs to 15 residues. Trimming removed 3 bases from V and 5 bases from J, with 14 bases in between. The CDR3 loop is CASSQEPSSHQPQHF. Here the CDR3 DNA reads TGTGCCAGCAGCCAGGAGCCGTCATCTCATCAGCCCCAGCATTTT.

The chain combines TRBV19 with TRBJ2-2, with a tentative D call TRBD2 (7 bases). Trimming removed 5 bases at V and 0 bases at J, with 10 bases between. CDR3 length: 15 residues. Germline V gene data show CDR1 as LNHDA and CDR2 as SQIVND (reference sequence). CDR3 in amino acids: CASSGGAANTGELFF. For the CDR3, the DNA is TGTGCCAGTAGTGGGGGGGCTGCGAACACCGGGGAGCTGTTTTTT.

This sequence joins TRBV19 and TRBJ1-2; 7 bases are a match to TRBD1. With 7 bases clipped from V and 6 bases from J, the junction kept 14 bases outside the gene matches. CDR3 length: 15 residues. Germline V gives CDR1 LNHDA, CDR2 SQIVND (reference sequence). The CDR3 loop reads CASTSRTGFSDGYTF. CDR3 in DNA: TGTGCCAGTACCTCTAGGACAGGTTTTTCGGATGGCTACACCTTC. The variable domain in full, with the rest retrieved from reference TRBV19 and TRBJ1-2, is DGGITQSPKYLFRKEGQNVTLSCEQNLNHDAMYWYRQDPGQGLRLIYYSQIVNDFQKGDIAEGYSVSREKKESFPLTVTSAQKNPTAFYLCASTSRTGFSDGYTFGSGTRLTVV.

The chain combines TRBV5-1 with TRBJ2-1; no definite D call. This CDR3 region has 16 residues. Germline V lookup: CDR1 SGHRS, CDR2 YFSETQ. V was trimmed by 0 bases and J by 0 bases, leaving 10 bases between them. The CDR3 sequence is CASSLARTSSYNEQFF. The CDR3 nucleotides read TGCGCCAGCAGCTTGGCTAGAACAAGCTCCTACAATGAGCAGTTCTTC.

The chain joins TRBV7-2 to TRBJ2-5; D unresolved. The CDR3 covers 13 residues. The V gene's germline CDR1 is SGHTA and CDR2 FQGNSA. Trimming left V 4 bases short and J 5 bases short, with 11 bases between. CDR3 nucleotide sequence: TGTGCCAGCAGCTCTGGCATGGTGGAGACCCAGTACTTC. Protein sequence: CASSSGMVETQYF.

This chain's CDR3 is CASRDRGGTEAFF. CDR3 sequence (DNA): TGTGCCAGTAGGGACAGGGGGGGCACTGAAGCTTTCTTT. The V call is TRBV19, the J call TRBJ1-1, with 10 bases fitting TRBD1. Trimming at V came to 6 bases and at J to 4 bases, leaving 2 bases not matched to a gene. This CDR3 has 13 amino acids. From germline, CDR1 is LNHDA and CDR2 SQIVND (reference sequence).

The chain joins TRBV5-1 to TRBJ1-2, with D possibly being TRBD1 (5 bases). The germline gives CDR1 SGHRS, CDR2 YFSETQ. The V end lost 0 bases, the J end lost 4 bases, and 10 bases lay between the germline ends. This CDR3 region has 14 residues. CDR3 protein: CASSLDGGGYGYTF. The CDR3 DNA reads TGCGCCAGCAGCTTGGACGGGGGAGGCTATGGCTACACCTTC.

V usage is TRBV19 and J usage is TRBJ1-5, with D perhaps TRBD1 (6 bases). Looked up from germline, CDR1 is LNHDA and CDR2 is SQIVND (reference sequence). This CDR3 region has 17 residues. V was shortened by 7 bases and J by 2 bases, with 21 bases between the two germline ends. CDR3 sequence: CASTTRTVGKGNQPQHF. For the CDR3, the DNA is TGTGCCAGTACCACCCGGACAGTCGGCAAGGGCAATCAGCCCCAGCATTTT.

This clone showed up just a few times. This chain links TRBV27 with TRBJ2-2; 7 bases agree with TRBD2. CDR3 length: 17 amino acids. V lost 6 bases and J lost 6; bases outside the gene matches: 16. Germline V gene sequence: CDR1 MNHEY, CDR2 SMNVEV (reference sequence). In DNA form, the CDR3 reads TGTGCCAGCAGGAACCGGGGAGGGCCAAGTTCGTCCGGGGAGCTGTTTTTT. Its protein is CASRNRGGPSSSGELFF.

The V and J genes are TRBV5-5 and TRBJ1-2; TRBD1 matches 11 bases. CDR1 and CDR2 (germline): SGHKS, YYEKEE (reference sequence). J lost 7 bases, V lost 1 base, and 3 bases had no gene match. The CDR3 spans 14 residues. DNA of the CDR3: TGTGCCAGCAGCTTGAGGGACAGGGGGGGTGGCTACACCTTC. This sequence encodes CASSLRDRGGGYTF. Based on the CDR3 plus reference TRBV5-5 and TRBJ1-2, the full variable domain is DAGVTQSPTHLIKTRGQQVTLRCSPISGHKSVSWYQQVLGQGPQFIFQYYEKEERGRGNFPDRFSARQFPNYSSELNVNALLLGDSALYLCASSLRDRGGGYTFGSGTRLTVV.

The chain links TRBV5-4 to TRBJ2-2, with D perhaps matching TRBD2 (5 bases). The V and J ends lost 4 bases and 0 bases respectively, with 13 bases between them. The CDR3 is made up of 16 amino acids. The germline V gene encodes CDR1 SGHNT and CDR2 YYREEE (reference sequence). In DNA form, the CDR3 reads TGTGCCAGCAGCCCTGCGCGAGGGACGAACACCGGGGAGCTGTTTTTT. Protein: CASSPARGTNTGELFF.

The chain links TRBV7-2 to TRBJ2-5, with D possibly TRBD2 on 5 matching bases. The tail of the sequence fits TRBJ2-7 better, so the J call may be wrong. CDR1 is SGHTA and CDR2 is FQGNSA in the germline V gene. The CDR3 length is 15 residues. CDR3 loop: CASSPFGGGSTEQYF. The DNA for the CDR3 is TGTGCCAGCAGCCCCTTTGGAGGAGGCTCTACCGAGCAGTACTTC.

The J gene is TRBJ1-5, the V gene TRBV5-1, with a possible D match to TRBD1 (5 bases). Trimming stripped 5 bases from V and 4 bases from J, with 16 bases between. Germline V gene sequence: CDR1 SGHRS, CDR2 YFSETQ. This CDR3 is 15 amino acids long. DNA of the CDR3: TGCGCCAGCAGAGGAGACAGCCAAGGGAATCAGCCCCAGCATTTT. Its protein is CASRGDSQGNQPQHF.

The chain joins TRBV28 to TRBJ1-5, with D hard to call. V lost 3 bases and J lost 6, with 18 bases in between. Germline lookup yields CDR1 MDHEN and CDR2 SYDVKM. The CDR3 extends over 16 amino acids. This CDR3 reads CASSFSTRARLQPQHF. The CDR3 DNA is TGTGCCAGCAGTTTTTCTACGCGGGCCAGACTTCAGCCCCAGCATTTT.

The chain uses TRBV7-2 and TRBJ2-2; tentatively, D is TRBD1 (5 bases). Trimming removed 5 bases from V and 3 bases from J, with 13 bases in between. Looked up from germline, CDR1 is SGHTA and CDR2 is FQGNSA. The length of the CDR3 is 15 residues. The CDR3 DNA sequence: TGTGCCAGCAGCCTCCTCTTAGGGGACACCGGGGAGCTGTTTTTT. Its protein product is CASSLLLGDTGELFF.

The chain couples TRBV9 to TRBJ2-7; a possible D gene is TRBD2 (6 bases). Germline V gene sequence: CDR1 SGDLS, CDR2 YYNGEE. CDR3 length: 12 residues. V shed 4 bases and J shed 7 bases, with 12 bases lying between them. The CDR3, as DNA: TGTGCCAGCAGCTCGGGCGCGGGAGAGCAGTACTTC. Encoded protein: CASSSGAGEQYF.

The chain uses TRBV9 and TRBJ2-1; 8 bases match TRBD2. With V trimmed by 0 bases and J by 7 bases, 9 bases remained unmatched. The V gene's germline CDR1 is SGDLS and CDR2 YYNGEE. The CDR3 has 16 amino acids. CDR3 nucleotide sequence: TGTGCCAGCAGCGTAGTGGGGACTAGAGAGAAAAATGAGCAGTTCTTC. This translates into CASSVVGTREKNEQFF.

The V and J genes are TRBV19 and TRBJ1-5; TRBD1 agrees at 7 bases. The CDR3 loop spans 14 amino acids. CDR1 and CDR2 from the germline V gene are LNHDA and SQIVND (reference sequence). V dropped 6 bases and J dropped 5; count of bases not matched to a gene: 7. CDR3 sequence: CASRFWQGDQPQHF. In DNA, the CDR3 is TGTGCCAGTAGGTTTTGGCAGGGGGATCAGCCCCAGCATTTT. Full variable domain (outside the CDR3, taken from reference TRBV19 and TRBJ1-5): DGGITQSPKYLFRKEGQNVTLSCEQNLNHDAMYWYRQDPGQGLRLIYYSQIVNDFQKGDIAEGYSVSREKKESFPLTVTSAQKNPTAFYLCASRFWQGDQPQHFGDGTRLSIL.

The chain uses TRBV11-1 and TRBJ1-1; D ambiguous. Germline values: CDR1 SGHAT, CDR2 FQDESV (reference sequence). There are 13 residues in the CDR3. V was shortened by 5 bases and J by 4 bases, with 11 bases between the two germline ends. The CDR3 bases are TGTGCCAGCAGCCAAGTCACCGGCACTGAAGCTTTCTTT. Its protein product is CASSQVTGTEAFF.

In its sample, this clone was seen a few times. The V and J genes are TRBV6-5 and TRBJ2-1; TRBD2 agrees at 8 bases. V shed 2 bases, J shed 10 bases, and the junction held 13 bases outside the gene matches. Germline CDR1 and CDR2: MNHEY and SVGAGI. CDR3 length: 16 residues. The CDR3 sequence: CASSYNWRGAEREQFF. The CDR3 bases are TGTGCCAGCAGTTACAACTGGCGGGGGGCCGAACGAGAGCAGTTCTTC.